The clone carrying this TCR beta chain has a count of ten or more. Its target is unknown. These data are taken from a study of CD8+CD57+ T cells in acquired aplastic anemia. Study context: Yields of DNA that came from sorted CD4+ and CD8+ cells averaged approximately 3.2 ug. Among healthy donors, CD4+ cells averaged about 11 million reads. Study results and caveats: Approximately 27 CD8+ CDR3 sequences occurred in both the patients and the controls. No significant difference in CD8+ Simpson's diversity was found between patients and controls.

Genomic DNA constituted the template upon which TCR beta VDJ and CDR3 profiling was performed. TCRdb ran MiXCR on the reads and lists one entry per CDR3 protein. Of more than 150,000 distinct CDR3 sequences in the sample, 40% to 50% were seen once. In germline, CDR1 is SEHNR, CDR2 FQNEAQ (reference sequence). V was cut by 5 bases and J by 3 bases, with 11 bases left in between. CDR3 length: 13 amino acids. Material: sorted CD4+, CD8+, or CD8+CD57+ T cells (not recorded which) from PBMCs. This clonotype was sampled from a human donor in good health. The chain links TRBV7-9 to TRBJ2-7; a possible D gene is TRBD1 (6 bases). The CDR3 DNA sequence: TGTGCCAGCAGCCGTGGGACAAGCTACGAGCAGTACTTC. Protein product: CASSRGTSYEQYF.